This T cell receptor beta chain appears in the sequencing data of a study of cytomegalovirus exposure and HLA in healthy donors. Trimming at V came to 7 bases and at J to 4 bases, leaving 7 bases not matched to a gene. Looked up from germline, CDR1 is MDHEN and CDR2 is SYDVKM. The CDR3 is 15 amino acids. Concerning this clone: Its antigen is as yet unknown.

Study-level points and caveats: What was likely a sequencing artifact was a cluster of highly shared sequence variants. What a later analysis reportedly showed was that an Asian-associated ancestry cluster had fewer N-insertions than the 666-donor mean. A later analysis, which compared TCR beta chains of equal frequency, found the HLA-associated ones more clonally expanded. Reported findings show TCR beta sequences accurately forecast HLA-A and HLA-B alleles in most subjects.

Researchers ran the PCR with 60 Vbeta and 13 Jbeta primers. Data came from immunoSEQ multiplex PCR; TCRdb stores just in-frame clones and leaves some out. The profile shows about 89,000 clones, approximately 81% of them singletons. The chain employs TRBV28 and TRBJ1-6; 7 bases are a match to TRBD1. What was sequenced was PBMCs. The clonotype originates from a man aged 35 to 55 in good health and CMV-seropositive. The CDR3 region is CASKGGGSYNSPLHF. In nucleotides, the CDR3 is TGTGCCAGCAAAGGAGGGGGCTCATATAATTCACCCCTCCACTTT.